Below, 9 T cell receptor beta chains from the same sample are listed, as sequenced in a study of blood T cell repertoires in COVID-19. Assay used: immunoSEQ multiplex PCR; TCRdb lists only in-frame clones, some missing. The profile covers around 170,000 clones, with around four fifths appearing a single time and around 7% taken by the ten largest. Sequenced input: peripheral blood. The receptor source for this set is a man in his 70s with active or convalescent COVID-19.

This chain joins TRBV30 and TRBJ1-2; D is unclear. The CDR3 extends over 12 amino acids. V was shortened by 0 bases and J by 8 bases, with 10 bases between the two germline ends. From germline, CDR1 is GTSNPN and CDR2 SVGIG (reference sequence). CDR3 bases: TGTGCCTGGAGTGTACTGGCGGAGGGCTACACCTTC. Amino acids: CAWSVLAEGYTF. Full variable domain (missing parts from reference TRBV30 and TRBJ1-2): SQTIHQWPATLVQPVGSPLSLECTVEGTSNPNLYWYRQAAGRGLQLLFYSVGIGQISSEVPQNLSASRPQDRQFILSSKKLLLSDSGFYLCAWSVLAEGYTFGSGTRLTVV.

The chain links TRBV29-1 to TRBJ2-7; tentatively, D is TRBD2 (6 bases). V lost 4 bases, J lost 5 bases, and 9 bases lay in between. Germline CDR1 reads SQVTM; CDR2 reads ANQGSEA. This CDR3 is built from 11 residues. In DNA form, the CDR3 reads TGCAGCGTTGGATGGGGGGACGAGCAGTACTTC. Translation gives CSVGWGDEQYF.

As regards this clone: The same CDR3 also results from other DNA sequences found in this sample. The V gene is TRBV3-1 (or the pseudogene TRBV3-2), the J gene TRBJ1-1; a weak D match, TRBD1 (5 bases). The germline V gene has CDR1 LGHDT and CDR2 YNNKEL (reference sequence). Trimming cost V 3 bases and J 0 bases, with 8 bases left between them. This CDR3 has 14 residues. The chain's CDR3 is CASSQGGVNTEAFF. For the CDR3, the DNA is TGTGCCAGCAGCCAGGGGGGAGTGAACACTGAAGCTTTCTTT.

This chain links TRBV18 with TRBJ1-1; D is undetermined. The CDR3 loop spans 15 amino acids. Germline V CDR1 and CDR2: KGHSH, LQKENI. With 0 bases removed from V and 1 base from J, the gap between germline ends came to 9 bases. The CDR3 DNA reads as TGTGCCAGCTCACCACCGGGCAGGAAGAACACTGAAGCTTTCTTT. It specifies CASSPPGRKNTEAFF.

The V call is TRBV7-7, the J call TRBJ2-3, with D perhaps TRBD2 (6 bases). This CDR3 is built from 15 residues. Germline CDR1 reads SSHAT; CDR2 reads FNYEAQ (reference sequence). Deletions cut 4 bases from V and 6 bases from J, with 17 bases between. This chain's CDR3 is CASSSGTSGVDTQYF. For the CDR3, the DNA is TGTGCCAGCAGCTCCGGGACTTCGGGCGTGGATACGCAGTATTTT.

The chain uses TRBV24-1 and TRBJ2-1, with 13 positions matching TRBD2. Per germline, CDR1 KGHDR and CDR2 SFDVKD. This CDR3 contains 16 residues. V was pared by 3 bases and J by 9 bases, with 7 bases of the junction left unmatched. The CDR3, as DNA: TGTGCCACCAGTGATACCGGGACTAGCGGGAACGGTGAGCAGTTCTTC. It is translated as CATSDTGTSGNGEQFF.

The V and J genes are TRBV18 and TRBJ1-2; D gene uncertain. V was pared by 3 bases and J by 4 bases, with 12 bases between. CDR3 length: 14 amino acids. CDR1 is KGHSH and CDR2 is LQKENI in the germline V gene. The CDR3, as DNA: TGTGCCAGCTCACCCGAACGGGGAGCCTATGGCTACACCTTC. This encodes CASSPERGAYGYTF.

The CDR3 nucleotides are TGTGCCAGTAGGCAAGGACTAGCGGGGCACTACGAGCAGTACTTC. Translated: CASRQGLAGHYEQYF. V gene TRBV19 combines with J gene TRBJ2-7, with 12 positions matching TRBD2. The CDR3 is 15 residues long. The V and J ends lost 6 bases and 3 bases, in that order; junction bases with no gene match: 6. Germline V gene lookup returns CDR1 LNHDA and CDR2 SQIVND (reference sequence).

The CDR3 loop reads CASSSRTIAKNIQYF. The CDR3 DNA is TGTGCCAGCAGCTCCAGGACTATAGCCAAAAACATTCAGTACTTC. The chain uses TRBV7-9 and TRBJ2-4; the D gene is possibly TRBD2 (6 bases). The germline V gene encodes CDR1 SEHNR and CDR2 FQNEAQ (reference sequence). The ends were cut back, 4 bases at V and 0 bases at J, with 10 bases in the middle. The CDR3 length is 15 residues.